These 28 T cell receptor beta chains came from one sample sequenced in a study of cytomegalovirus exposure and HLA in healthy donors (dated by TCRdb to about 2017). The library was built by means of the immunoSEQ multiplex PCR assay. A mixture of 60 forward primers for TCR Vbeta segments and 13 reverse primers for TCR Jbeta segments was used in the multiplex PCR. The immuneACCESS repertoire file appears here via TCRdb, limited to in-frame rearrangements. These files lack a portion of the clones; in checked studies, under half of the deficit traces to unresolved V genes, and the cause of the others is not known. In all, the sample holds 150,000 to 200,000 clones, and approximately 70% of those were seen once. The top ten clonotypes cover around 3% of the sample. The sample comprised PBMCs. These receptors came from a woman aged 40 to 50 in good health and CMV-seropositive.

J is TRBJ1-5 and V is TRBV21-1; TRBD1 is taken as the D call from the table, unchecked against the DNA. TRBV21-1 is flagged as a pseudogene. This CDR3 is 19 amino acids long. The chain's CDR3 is CASSENGDRSKWGNQPQHF. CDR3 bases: TGTGCCAGCAGCGAAAATGGGGACAGGTCCAAGTGGGGCAATCAGCCCCAGCATTTT.

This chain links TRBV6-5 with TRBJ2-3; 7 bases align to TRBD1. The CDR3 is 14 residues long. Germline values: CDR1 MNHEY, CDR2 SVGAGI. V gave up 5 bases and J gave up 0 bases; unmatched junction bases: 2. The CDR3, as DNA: TGTGCCAGCAGTCGACAGGGTAGCACAGATACGCAGTATTTT. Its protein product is CASSRQGSTDTQYF.

CDR3 in DNA: TGTGCCAGCAGTTTATTTCCTAGCGAGCAGTTCTTC. Amino acids: CASSLFPSEQFF. This rearrangement joins TRBV28 to TRBJ2-1; possible D gene TRBD2, 5 bases. This CDR3 comprises 12 residues. The germline gives CDR1 MDHEN, CDR2 SYDVKM. The V gene lost 1 base and the J gene lost 10 bases, with 8 bases spanning the gap.

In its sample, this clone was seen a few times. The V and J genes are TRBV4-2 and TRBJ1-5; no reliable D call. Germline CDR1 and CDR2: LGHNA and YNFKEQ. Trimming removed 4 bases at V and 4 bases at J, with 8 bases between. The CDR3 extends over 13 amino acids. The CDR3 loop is CASSRDPNQPQHF. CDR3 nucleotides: TGTGCCAGCAGCCGCGATCCAAATCAGCCCCAGCATTTT.

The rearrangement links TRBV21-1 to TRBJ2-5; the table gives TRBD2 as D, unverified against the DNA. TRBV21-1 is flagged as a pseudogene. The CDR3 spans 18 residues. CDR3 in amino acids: CASSKAGGERGGGETQYF. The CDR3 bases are TGTGCCAGCAGCAAAGCTGGGGGTGAGCGGGGGGGCGGAGAGACCCAGTACTTC.

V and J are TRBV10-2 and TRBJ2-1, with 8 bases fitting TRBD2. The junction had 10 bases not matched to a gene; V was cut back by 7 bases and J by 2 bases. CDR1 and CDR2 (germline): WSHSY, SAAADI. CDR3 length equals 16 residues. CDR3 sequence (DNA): TGCGCCAGCACCGGGACTAGGGGGAGGGCCTACAATGAGCAGTTCTTC. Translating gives CASTGTRGRAYNEQFF.

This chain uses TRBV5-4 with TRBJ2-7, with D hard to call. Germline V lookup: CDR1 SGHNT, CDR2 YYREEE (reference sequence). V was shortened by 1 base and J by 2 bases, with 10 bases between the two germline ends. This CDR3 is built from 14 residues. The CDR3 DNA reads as TGTGCCAGCAGCTTGACGGAACGGGCCTACGAGCAGTACTTC. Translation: CASSLTERAYEQYF.

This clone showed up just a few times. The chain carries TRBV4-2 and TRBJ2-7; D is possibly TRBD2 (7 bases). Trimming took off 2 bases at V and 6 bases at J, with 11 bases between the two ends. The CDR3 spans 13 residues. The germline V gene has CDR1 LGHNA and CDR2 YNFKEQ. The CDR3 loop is CASSQTGGGEQYF. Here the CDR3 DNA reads TGTGCCAGCAGCCAAACGGGGGGCGGCGAGCAGTACTTC.

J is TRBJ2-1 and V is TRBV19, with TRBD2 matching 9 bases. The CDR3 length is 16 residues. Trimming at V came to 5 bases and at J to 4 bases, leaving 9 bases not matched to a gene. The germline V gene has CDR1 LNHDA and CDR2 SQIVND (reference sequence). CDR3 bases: TGTGCCAGTAGTCCAAGCGGGAGGAGGGCTTACAATGAGCAGTTCTTC. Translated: CASSPSGRRAYNEQFF.

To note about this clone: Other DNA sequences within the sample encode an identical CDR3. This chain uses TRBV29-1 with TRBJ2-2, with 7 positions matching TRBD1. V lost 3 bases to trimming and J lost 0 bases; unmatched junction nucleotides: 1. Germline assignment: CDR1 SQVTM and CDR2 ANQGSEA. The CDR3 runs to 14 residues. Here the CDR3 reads CSVERGPNTGELFF. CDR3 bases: TGCAGCGTTGAGAGGGGGCCGAACACCGGGGAGCTGTTTTTT.

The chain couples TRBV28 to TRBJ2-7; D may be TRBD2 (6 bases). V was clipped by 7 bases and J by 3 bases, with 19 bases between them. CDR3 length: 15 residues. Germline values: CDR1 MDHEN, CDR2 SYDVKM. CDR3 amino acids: CASTPGGTGLYEQYF. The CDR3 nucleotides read TGTGCCAGCACCCCGGGCGGGACGGGCCTCTACGAGCAGTACTTC. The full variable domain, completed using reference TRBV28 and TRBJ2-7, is DVKVTQSSRYLVKRTGEKVFLECVQDMDHENMFWYRQDPGLGLRLIYFSYDVKMKEKGDIPEGYSVSREKKERFSLILESASTNQTSMYLCASTPGGTGLYEQYFGPGTRLTVT.

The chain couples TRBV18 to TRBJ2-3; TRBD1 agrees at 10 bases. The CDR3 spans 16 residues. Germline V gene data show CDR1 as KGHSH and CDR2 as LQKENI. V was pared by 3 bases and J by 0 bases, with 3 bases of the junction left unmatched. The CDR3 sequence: CASSPRQGASTDTQYF. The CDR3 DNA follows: TGTGCCAGCTCACCGCGACAGGGGGCTAGCACAGATACGCAGTATTTT.

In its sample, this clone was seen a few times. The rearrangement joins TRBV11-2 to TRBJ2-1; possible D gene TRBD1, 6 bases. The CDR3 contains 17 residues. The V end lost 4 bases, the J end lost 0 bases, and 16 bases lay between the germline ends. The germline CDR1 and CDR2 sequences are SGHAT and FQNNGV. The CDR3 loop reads CASSSLTGRSSYNEQFF. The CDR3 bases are TGTGCCAGCAGCTCCCTGACAGGAAGGAGCTCCTACAATGAGCAGTTCTTC. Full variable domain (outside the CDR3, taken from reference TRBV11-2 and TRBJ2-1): EAGVAQSPRYKIIEKRQSVAFWCNPISGHATLYWYQQILGQGPKLLIQFQNNGVVDDSQLPKDRFSAERLKGVDSTLKIQPAKLEDSAVYLCASSSLTGRSSYNEQFFGPGTRLTVL.

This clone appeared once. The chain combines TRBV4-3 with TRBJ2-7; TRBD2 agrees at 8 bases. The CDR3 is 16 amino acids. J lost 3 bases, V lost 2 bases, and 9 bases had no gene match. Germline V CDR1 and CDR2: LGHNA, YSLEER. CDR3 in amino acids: CASSQKSSGRGYEQYF. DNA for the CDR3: TGCGCCAGCAGCCAAAAATCAAGCGGGAGAGGCTACGAGCAGTACTTC.

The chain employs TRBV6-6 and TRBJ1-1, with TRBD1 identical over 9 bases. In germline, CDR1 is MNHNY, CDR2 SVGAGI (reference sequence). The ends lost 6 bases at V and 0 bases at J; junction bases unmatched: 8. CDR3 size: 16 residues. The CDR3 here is CASSFGTGLVNTEAFF. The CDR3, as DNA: TGTGCCAGCAGCTTCGGGACAGGGTTGGTGAACACTGAAGCTTTCTTT.

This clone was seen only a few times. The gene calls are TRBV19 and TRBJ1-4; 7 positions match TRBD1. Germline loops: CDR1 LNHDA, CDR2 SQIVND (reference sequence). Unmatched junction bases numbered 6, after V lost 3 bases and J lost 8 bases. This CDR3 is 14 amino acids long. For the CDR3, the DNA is TGTGCCAGTAGTATCAGGGGGACTGGAGAAAAACTGTTTTTT. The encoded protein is CASSIRGTGEKLFF.

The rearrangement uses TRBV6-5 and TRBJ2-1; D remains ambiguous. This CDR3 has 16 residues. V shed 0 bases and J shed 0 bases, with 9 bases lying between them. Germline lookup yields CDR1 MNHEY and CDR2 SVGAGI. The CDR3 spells CASSYSGDHSYNEQFF. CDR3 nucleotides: TGTGCCAGCAGTTACTCGGGCGACCACTCCTACAATGAGCAGTTCTTC.

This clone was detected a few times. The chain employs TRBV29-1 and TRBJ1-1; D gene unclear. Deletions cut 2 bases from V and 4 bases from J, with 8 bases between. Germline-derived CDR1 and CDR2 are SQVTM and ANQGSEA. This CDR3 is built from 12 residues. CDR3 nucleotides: TGCAGCGTTGAATCTTTGGCCACTGAAGCTTTCTTT. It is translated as CSVESLATEAFF.

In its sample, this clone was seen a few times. CDR3 DNA sequence: TGTGCCAGCAGTTTACCAGATGTTCAGCCCCAGCATTTT. The encoded protein is CASSLPDVQPQHF. The chain is built from TRBV28 and TRBJ1-5; no clear D. The V and J ends lost 2 bases and 6 bases respectively, with 8 bases between them. The CDR3 length is 13 residues. Looked up from germline, CDR1 is MDHEN and CDR2 is SYDVKM.

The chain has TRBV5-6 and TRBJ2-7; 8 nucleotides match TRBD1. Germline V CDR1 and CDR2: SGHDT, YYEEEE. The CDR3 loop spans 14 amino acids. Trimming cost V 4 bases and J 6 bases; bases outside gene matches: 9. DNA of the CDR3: TGTGCCAGCAGCGGGGGGACAGGCACGTCCGAGCAGTACTTC. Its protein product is CASSGGTGTSEQYF.

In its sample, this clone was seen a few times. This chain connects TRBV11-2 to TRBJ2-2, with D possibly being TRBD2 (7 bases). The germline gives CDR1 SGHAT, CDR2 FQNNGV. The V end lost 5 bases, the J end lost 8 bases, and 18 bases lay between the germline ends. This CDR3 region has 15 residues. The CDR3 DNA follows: TGTGCCAGCAGCCCAACTTCGGGGGGCAGGGGGGAGCTGTTTTTT. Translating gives CASSPTSGGRGELFF. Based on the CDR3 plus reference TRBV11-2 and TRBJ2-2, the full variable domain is EAGVAQSPRYKIIEKRQSVAFWCNPISGHATLYWYQQILGQGPKLLIQFQNNGVVDDSQLPKDRFSAERLKGVDSTLKIQPAKLEDSAVYLCASSPTSGGRGELFFGEGSRLTVL.

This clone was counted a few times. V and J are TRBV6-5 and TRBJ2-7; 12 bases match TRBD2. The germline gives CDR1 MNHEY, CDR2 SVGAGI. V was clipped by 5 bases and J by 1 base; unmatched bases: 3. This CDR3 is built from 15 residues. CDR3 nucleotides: TGTGCCAGCAGTGTGACTAGCGGGGGTTCCTACGAGCAGTACTTC. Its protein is CASSVTSGGSYEQYF.

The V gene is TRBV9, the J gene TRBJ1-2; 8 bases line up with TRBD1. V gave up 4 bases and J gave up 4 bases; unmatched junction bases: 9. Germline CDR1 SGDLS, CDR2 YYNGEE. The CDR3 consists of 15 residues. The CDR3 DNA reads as TGTGCCAGCAGCCAACAGGGGGGCCACTCCTATGGCTACACCTTC. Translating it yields CASSQQGGHSYGYTF.

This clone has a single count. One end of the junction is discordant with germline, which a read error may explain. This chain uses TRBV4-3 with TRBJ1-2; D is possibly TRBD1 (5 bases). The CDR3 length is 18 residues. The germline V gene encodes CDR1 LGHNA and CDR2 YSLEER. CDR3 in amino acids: CASSQEDSGLGGVVGYPF. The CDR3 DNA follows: TGCGCCAGCAGCCAAGAGGATTCTGGGCTGGGAGGGGTGGTCGGCTACCCCTTC.

The CDR3 region is CASSLSGQGIYEQYF. The CDR3 coding sequence is TGTGCCAGCAGTTTATCGGGACAGGGAATCTACGAGCAGTACTTC. V usage is TRBV28 and J usage is TRBJ2-7, with 9 nucleotides matching TRBD1. With V trimmed by 1 base and J by 3 bases, 4 bases remained unmatched. Germline V CDR1 and CDR2: MDHEN, SYDVKM. This CDR3 contains 15 residues.

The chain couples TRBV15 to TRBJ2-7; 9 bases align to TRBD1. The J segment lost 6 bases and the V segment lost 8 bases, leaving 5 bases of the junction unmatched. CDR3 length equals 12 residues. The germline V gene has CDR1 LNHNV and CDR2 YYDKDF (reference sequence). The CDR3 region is CATRDRESEQYF. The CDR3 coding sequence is TGTGCCACCCGGGACAGGGAGTCCGAGCAGTACTTC.

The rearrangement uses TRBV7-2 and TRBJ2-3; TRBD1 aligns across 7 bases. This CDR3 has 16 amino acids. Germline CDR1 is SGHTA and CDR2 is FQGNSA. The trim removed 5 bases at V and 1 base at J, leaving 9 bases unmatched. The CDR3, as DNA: TGTGCCAGCAGCCCCCAAGGGGGCAGCCGCACAGATACGCAGTATTTT. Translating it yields CASSPQGGSRTDTQYF.

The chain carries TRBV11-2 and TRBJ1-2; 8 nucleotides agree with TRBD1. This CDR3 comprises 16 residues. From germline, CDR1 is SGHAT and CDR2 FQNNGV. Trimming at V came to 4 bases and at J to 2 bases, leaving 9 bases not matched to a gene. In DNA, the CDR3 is TGTGCCAGCAGCTCCATCAGGACAGGGCGAAACTATGGCTACACCTTC. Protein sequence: CASSSIRTGRNYGYTF.